Presented here are 32 T cell receptor beta chains from one specimen sequenced in a study of blood T cell repertoires in COVID-19. Produced via immunoSEQ multiplex PCR; TCRdb's table is partial and in-frame only. The sample has fewer than 140,000 clones, 75% to 85% seen once. The specimen sequenced was peripheral blood. All receptors come from a man aged 80 or over with COVID-19, enrolled during active disease.

The V and J genes are TRBV6-5 and TRBJ2-7, with 8 nucleotides matching TRBD2. The CDR3 contains 14 residues. V shed 5 bases and J 6 bases; nucleotides not matched to a gene: 9. Germline V gene lookup returns CDR1 MNHEY and CDR2 SVGAGI. The CDR3 region has the DNA TGTGCCAGCAGTCCATCCGGGACTAGGAGCGAGCAGTACTTC. This sequence encodes CASSPSGTRSEQYF.

The chain carries TRBV7-3 and TRBJ2-2, with TRBD2 matching 10 bases. V lost 2 bases and J lost 4; bases outside the gene matches: 4. This CDR3 contains 16 residues. CDR1 SGHTA and CDR2 FQGTGA come from the germline V gene. The CDR3 DNA is TGTGCCAGCAGCTTAGGCCTAGCGGGAGTCACCGGGGAGCTGTTTTTT. Amino acids: CASSLGLAGVTGELFF.

V gene TRBV7-9 combines with J gene TRBJ2-1; the D is unclear. Germline V gene sequence: CDR1 SEHNR, CDR2 FQNEAQ (reference sequence). Trimming took 5 bases from V and 7 from J, leaving 12 bases between them. This CDR3 spans 13 amino acids. CDR3 sequence (DNA): TGTGCCAGCAGCCGGCTCTCCGGGAATGAGCAGTTCTTC. This gives the protein CASSRLSGNEQFF.

CDR3 bases: TGTGCCAGCAGCTTAGGTTCGACTAGCTCCTACAATGAGCAGTTCTTC. This sequence encodes CASSLGSTSSYNEQFF. The chain carries TRBV7-2 and TRBJ2-1; a possible D gene is TRBD2 (6 bases). The CDR3 is 16 residues long. V was pared by 1 base and J by 0 bases, with 10 bases between. Germline CDR1 and CDR2: SGHTA and FQGNSA.

V usage is TRBV28 and J usage is TRBJ2-3, with a weak D call TRBD2 (6 bases). V was shortened by 3 bases and J by 2 bases, with 18 bases between the two germline ends. The CDR3 totals 17 residues. CDR1 and CDR2 from the germline V gene are MDHEN and SYDVKM. DNA for the CDR3: TGTGCCAGCAGTTTCAGGGCTAGCGAGATCTTCACAGATACGCAGTATTTT. Amino acid sequence: CASSFRASEIFTDTQYF. The entire variable domain, with the rest obtained from reference TRBV28 and TRBJ2-3, is as follows: DVKVTQSSRYLVKRTGEKVFLECVQDMDHENMFWYRQDPGLGLRLIYFSYDVKMKEKGDIPEGYSVSREKKERFSLILESASTNQTSMYLCASSFRASEIFTDTQYFGPGTRLTVL.

The CDR3 coding sequence is TGTGCCAGCAACCCTCCGGGGAAGAATGACGAGCAGTACTTC. Amino acids: CASNPPGKNDEQYF. The chain uses TRBV28 and TRBJ2-7; D perhaps matches TRBD2 (5 bases). Trimming took off 7 bases at V and 5 bases at J, with 18 bases between the two ends. The germline CDR1 and CDR2 sequences are MDHEN and SYDVKM. The CDR3 consists of 14 residues.

This clone showed up just a few times. This chain links TRBV2 with TRBJ2-2, with 7 bases identical to TRBD1. Trimming at V came to 5 bases and at J to 6 bases, leaving 0 bases not matched to a gene. CDR1 and CDR2 (germline): SNHLY, FYNNEI. There are 12 residues in the CDR3. CDR3 nucleotides: TGTGCCAGCAGTCAGGGGGCCGGGGAGCTGTTTTTT. Its translation: CASSQGAGELFF.

V usage is TRBV6-5 and J usage is TRBJ1-4; D unresolved. CDR1 is MNHEY and CDR2 is SVGAGI in the germline V gene. V gave up 7 bases and J gave up 8 bases, with 17 bases separating them. This CDR3 has 14 residues. The CDR3 protein is CASTQVWAGEKLFF. CDR3 sequence (DNA): TGTGCCAGCACCCAGGTTTGGGCAGGAGAAAAACTGTTTTTT.

The chain recombines TRBV3-1 (or the pseudogene TRBV3-2) with TRBJ1-1; 8 nucleotides match TRBD1. CDR1 is LGHDT, CDR2 YNNKEL, per germline (reference sequence). The CDR3 sequence is 12 residues long. V shed 1 base and J 10 bases; nucleotides not matched to a gene: 2. The CDR3 nucleotides read TGTGCCAGCAGCCAAGCCAGGGGGCGAGCTTTCTTT. Its protein is CASSQARGRAFF.

This sequence joins TRBV3-1 (or the pseudogene TRBV3-2) and TRBJ1-2, with 7 bases fitting TRBD1. Germline CDR1 reads LGHDT; CDR2 reads YNNKEL (reference sequence). This CDR3 spans 17 amino acids. V lost 4 bases and J lost 6; bases outside the gene matches: 17. CDR3 coding DNA: TGTGCCAGCAGCCCCGTAGGGGGCAGCACTGTAACTAATGGCTACACCTTC. This translates into CASSPVGGSTVTNGYTF.

The CDR3 bases are TGCGCCAGCAGCGACACAGGGCGGTGGGCCAAAAACATTCAGTACTTC. Protein product: CASSDTGRWAKNIQYF. The gene calls are TRBV5-1 and TRBJ2-4, with a possible D match to TRBD1 (6 bases). Looked up from germline, CDR1 is SGHRS and CDR2 is YFSETQ. Between the trimmed V and J ends, which lost 4 bases and 1 base, there was a span of 15 bases. The CDR3 contains 16 residues. Supplemented by reference TRBV5-1 and TRBJ2-4, the full variable domain reads KAGVTQTPRYLIKTRGQQVTLSCSPISGHRSVSWYQQTPGQGLQFLFEYFSETQRNKGNFPGRFSGRQFSNSRSEMNVSTLELGDSALYLCASSDTGRWAKNIQYFGAGTRLSVL.

This clone was counted once. The chain combines TRBV24-1 with TRBJ1-1, with no clear D. CDR3 size: 15 residues. V shed 4 bases and J shed 1 base, with 12 bases lying between them. CDR1 and CDR2 (germline): KGHDR, SFDVKD. The CDR3 protein is CATSDPDNPNTEAFF. The CDR3 DNA is TGTGCCACCAGTGACCCCGACAATCCGAACACTGAAGCTTTCTTT.

The J gene is TRBJ2-5, the V gene TRBV25-1, with TRBD2 identical over 9 bases. Germline V CDR1 and CDR2: MGHDK, SYGVNS. This CDR3 has 15 residues. V lost 6 bases, J lost 2 bases, and 7 bases stayed unmatched. CDR3 loop: CASRALSGSQETQYF. The CDR3 nucleotides are TGTGCCAGCAGAGCCCTTAGCGGGAGTCAAGAGACCCAGTACTTC.

The chain uses TRBV7-8 and TRBJ1-6, with no clear D. The V end lost 7 bases, the J end lost 7 bases, and 11 bases lay between the germline ends. Germline V gives CDR1 SGHVS, CDR2 FQNEAQ. The CDR3 extends over 13 amino acids. The CDR3 DNA reads as TGTGCCAGCACCGAACACCCGAATTCACCCCTCCACTTT. Its protein is CASTEHPNSPLHF.

The chain combines TRBV19 with TRBJ2-3; 9 bases fit TRBD2. The trim removed 8 bases at V and 0 bases at J, leaving 6 bases unmatched. The CDR3 spans 15 residues. Germline V gene data show CDR1 as LNHDA and CDR2 as SQIVND (reference sequence). CDR3 sequence reads: CASGITSGSTDTQYF. CDR3 nucleotide sequence: TGTGCCAGTGGCATTACTAGCGGGAGCACAGATACGCAGTATTTT.

This sequence joins TRBV19 and TRBJ2-2; D gene unclear. V lost 8 bases and J lost 0, with 16 bases in between. The CDR3 length is 16 residues. From germline, CDR1 is LNHDA and CDR2 SQIVND (reference sequence). CDR3 nucleotide sequence: TGTGCCAGTCGGTCATACGGAGATGCGAACACCGGGGAGCTGTTTTTT. Amino acid sequence: CASRSYGDANTGELFF.

The chain employs TRBV3-1 (or the pseudogene TRBV3-2) and TRBJ2-7; 7 positions agree with TRBD2. The CDR3 sequence is 14 residues long. Germline CDR1 reads LGHDT; CDR2 reads YNNKEL (reference sequence). V lost 3 bases, J lost 5 bases, and 7 bases stayed unmatched. The CDR3 loop is CASSQGEGFNEQYF. In DNA form, the CDR3 reads TGTGCCAGCAGCCAGGGGGAGGGCTTTAACGAGCAGTACTTC.

V usage is TRBV11-3 and J usage is TRBJ2-2; D is unresolved. The CDR3 is 15 residues long. Trimming left V 1 base short and J 1 base short, with 7 bases between. Germline CDR1 SGHNT, CDR2 YENEEA. CDR3 sequence reads: CASSLGTVNTGELFF. In DNA, the CDR3 is TGTGCCAGCAGCTTAGGAACTGTGAACACCGGGGAGCTGTTTTTT.

The J gene is TRBJ2-7, the V gene TRBV4-2, with 9 positions matching TRBD2. The CDR3 length is 15 residues. Germline loops: CDR1 LGHNA, CDR2 YNFKEQ. Trimming took 5 bases from V and 3 from J; bases not matched to a gene: 8. CDR3 DNA sequence: TGTGCCAGCAGCGCTCTAGCGGGATCTATCTACGAGCAGTACTTC. Translating it yields CASSALAGSIYEQYF.

The V and J genes are TRBV29-1 and TRBJ2-2; 8 bases match TRBD2. The junction had 5 bases not matched to a gene; V was cut back by 3 bases and J by 2 bases. The CDR3 length is 15 residues. Germline V gene lookup returns CDR1 SQVTM and CDR2 ANQGSEA. The CDR3 DNA reads TGCAGCGTTGAGGCGGGACTAGGTAACACCGGGGAGCTGTTTTTT. Translated: CSVEAGLGNTGELFF.

This clone was recorded only once. The genes are TRBV12-3 or TRBV12-4 and TRBJ2-7, with a tentative D call TRBD1 (6 bases). The CDR3 runs to 12 residues. V dropped 3 bases and J dropped 6 bases, with 9 bases sitting between them. CDR3 loop: CASSFRGGEQYF. The CDR3 DNA follows: TGTGCCAGCAGTTTTAGAGGGGGCGAGCAGTACTTC.

The gene calls are TRBV19 and TRBJ2-5; 7 bases are shared with TRBD2. Per the germline V gene, CDR1 is LNHDA and CDR2 is SQIVND (reference sequence). J lost 5 bases, V lost 6 bases, and 6 bases had no gene match. CDR3 length: 13 amino acids. CDR3: CASSSLRGETQYF. The DNA of the CDR3 is TGTGCCAGTAGCTCCTTGCGGGGGGAGACCCAGTACTTC.

The chain uses TRBV9 and TRBJ1-2; 8 bases are shared with TRBD1. The ends lost 0 bases at V and 8 bases at J; junction bases unmatched: 6. The CDR3 has 14 amino acids. Germline V CDR1 and CDR2: SGDLS, YYNGEE. CDR3 sequence: CASSVVVTGEGYTF. CDR3 bases: TGTGCCAGCAGCGTAGTCGTGACAGGGGAAGGCTACACCTTC.

This clone has a handful of counts. The chain uses TRBV27 and TRBJ1-6; 8 bases line up with TRBD1. After removal of 1 base from V and 6 bases from J, the junction contained 17 bases not matched to a gene. This CDR3 comprises 20 residues. CDR1 is MNHEY and CDR2 is SMNVEV in the germline V gene (reference sequence). Here the CDR3 DNA reads TGTGCCAGCAGTTTATGGGCCCCCCGGTGGCAGGGGGCGGTTAATTCACCCCTCCACTTT. Its translation: CASSLWAPRWQGAVNSPLHF.

The V call is TRBV29-1, the J call TRBJ2-7, with 9 bases lining up with TRBD1. This CDR3 comprises 15 residues. After removal of 6 bases from V and 3 bases from J, the junction contained 12 bases not matched to a gene. The V gene's germline CDR1 is SQVTM and CDR2 ANQGSEA. The CDR3 nucleotides read TGCAGCGTCGAGGGGGAACAGGGGGCCTTCTACGAGCAGTACTTC. This sequence encodes CSVEGEQGAFYEQYF.

The chain has TRBV7-9 and TRBJ1-2, with no clear D. Germline CDR1 and CDR2: SEHNR and FQNEAQ (reference sequence). V shed 7 bases and J shed 0 bases, with 18 bases lying between them. CDR3 length: 16 residues. CDR3 nucleotides: TGTGCCAGCACCCCCTCCCCCGTCGGGGCTAACTATGGCTACACCTTC. The encoded protein is CASTPSPVGANYGYTF.

The rearrangement joins TRBV29-1 to TRBJ1-1, with D tentatively TRBD1 (6 bases). The CDR3 is made up of 11 amino acids. Trimming removed 4 bases at V and 3 bases at J, with 6 bases between. The V gene's germline CDR1 is SQVTM and CDR2 ANQGSEA. The CDR3, as DNA: TGCAGCGTTGGGACAGACACTGAAGCTTTCTTT. Protein sequence: CSVGTDTEAFF.

This clone was picked up a small number of times. The V gene is TRBV6-5, the J gene TRBJ2-1; 7 nucleotides match TRBD1. The ends lost 4 bases at V and 4 bases at J; junction bases unmatched: 7. CDR3 length: 15 residues. The germline gives CDR1 MNHEY, CDR2 SVGAGI. The CDR3, as DNA: TGTGCCAGCAGTTCCACAGGGGACCCATACAATGAGCAGTTCTTC. Translation: CASSSTGDPYNEQFF.

The CDR3 coding sequence is TGTGCCAGCAGCGTAGCTCCGGGCAGGGGGCGTGAGACCCAGTACTTC. Translation gives CASSVAPGRGRETQYF. The chain carries TRBV9 and TRBJ2-5; 8 nucleotides match TRBD1. After removal of 0 bases from V and 5 bases from J, the junction contained 9 bases not matched to a gene. CDR3 length equals 16 residues. CDR1 and CDR2 (germline): SGDLS, YYNGEE.

The chain has TRBV7-9 and TRBJ1-5, with D maybe TRBD1 (6 bases). Germline CDR1 SEHNR, CDR2 FQNEAQ (reference sequence). CDR3 length: 13 amino acids. Trimming took off 7 bases at V and 6 bases at J, with 13 bases between the two ends. This CDR3 is CASNGQSGQPQHF. The DNA for the CDR3 is TGTGCCAGCAACGGACAGTCGGGTCAGCCCCAGCATTTT.

The chain joins TRBV5-8 to TRBJ2-6; tentative D call: TRBD2 (5 bases). The germline CDR1 and CDR2 sequences are SGHTS and YDEGEE. V lost 2 bases and J lost 2, with 11 bases in between. The CDR3 is 16 amino acids. The CDR3 sequence: CASSFGESTGANVLTF. The CDR3 nucleotides read TGTGCCAGCAGCTTCGGGGAATCGACTGGGGCCAACGTCCTGACTTTC.

This chain connects TRBV11-2 to TRBJ2-1; 7 nucleotides agree with TRBD2. This CDR3 spans 18 amino acids. With 1 base clipped from V and 15 bases from J, the junction kept 24 bases outside the gene matches. Germline loops: CDR1 SGHAT, CDR2 FQNNGV. The CDR3 sequence: CASSLGVGGTTRGVGWFF. CDR3 DNA: TGTGCCAGCAGCTTAGGAGTCGGGGGGACTACCCGCGGGGTGGGGTGGTTCTTC.